The 25 T cell receptor beta chains given below trace back to one sample, sequenced in a study of blood T cell repertoires in COVID-19. Some clones are missing from TCRdb's copy, which holds only in-frame ones; the method was immunoSEQ multiplex PCR. The sample has more than 150,000 clones, roughly 74% seen once; the top ten hold over 11%. The sequencing input was peripheral blood. All receptors derive from a woman aged 80 or older with acute or convalescent COVID-19.

This clone was counted a single time. This chain connects TRBV19 to TRBJ2-7; 9 bases are a match to TRBD1. Germline-derived CDR1 and CDR2 are LNHDA and SQIVND (reference sequence). The CDR3 length is 16 residues. Germline trimming cut 0 bases from V and 3 bases from J; bases unmatched to any gene: 6. CDR3 sequence reads: CASSIEWTGVGYEQYF. CDR3 sequence (DNA): TGTGCCAGTAGTATAGAGTGGACAGGGGTAGGCTACGAGCAGTACTTC.

The chain has TRBV5-6 and TRBJ2-1; TRBD1 matches at 9 bases. The CDR3 runs 16 residues. Germline V gives CDR1 SGHDT, CDR2 YYEEEE. The ends lost 4 bases at V and 4 bases at J; junction bases unmatched: 9. This CDR3 reads CASSLADRGNYNEQFF. CDR3 DNA sequence: TGTGCCAGCAGCCTCGCGGACAGGGGAAATTACAATGAGCAGTTCTTC. The full variable domain, in which reference TRBV5-6 and TRBJ2-1 provide the parts outside the CDR3, is DAGVTQSPTHLIKTRGQQVTLRCSPKSGHDTVSWYQQALGQGPQFIFQYYEEEERQRGNFPDRFSGHQFPNYSSELNVNALLLGDSALYLCASSLADRGNYNEQFFGPGTRLTVL.

This clone was detected only a few times. The rearrangement joins TRBV5-8 to TRBJ1-1; 8 bases align to TRBD1. Germline lookup yields CDR1 SGHTS and CDR2 YDEGEE. V trimming: 3 bases; J trimming: 11 bases; junction bases outside the gene matches: 6. The CDR3 is 12 amino acids. The chain's CDR3 is CASSYGQGWAFF. Written as DNA, the CDR3 is TGTGCCAGCAGCTACGGACAGGGTTGGGCTTTCTTT.

The rearrangement joins TRBV2 to TRBJ1-1, with D perhaps TRBD1 (6 bases). Germline CDR1 and CDR2: SNHLY and FYNNEI. V was cut by 4 bases and J by 11 bases, with 17 bases left in between. The CDR3 is 13 residues long. The DNA for the CDR3 is TGTGCCAGCAGTGCCCCGGGATTGAGGGGGGCTTTCTTT. It is translated as CASSAPGLRGAFF.

The CDR3 nucleotides are TGTGCCAGCAGTTATCAGGGGGCTCCCTACGAGCAGTACTTC. Translating gives CASSYQGAPYEQYF. V is TRBV6-5 and J is TRBJ2-7; 8 positions agree with TRBD1. The CDR3 runs 14 residues. Germline CDR1 reads MNHEY; CDR2 reads SVGAGI. J lost 2 bases, V lost 3 bases, and 3 bases had no gene match.

The rearrangement links TRBV5-1 to TRBJ2-1, with 9 bases aligning to TRBD2. The germline CDR1 and CDR2 sequences are SGHRS and YFSETQ. After removal of 3 bases from V and 4 bases from J, the junction contained 8 bases not matched to a gene. The CDR3 sequence is 16 residues long. The CDR3 protein is CASSSIGGRAYNEQFF. CDR3 DNA: TGCGCCAGCAGCTCAATCGGCGGGAGGGCGTACAATGAGCAGTTCTTC.

This clone was recorded a few times. The chain links TRBV18 to TRBJ2-6; 8 nucleotides align to TRBD1. This CDR3 comprises 19 residues. After removal of 4 bases from V and 0 bases from J, the junction contained 11 bases not matched to a gene. The germline V gene encodes CDR1 KGHSH and CDR2 LQKENI. CDR3 sequence: CASSRTSGQGISGANVLTF. CDR3 in DNA: TGTGCCAGCTCACGAACCTCAGGACAGGGCATCTCTGGGGCCAACGTCCTGACTTTC.

The V gene is TRBV29-1, the J gene TRBJ1-1; D unresolved. The V end was cut by 7 bases, the J end by 2 bases, with 8 bases between. CDR3 length equals 11 residues. Germline CDR1 and CDR2: SQVTM and ANQGSEA. CDR3 sequence: CSADTNTEAFF. CDR3 in DNA: TGCAGCGCAGACACCAACACTGAAGCTTTCTTT.

The chain couples TRBV18 to TRBJ1-1; D call uncertain. Deletions cut 3 bases from V and 1 base from J, with 6 bases between. This CDR3 spans 13 amino acids. Per the germline V gene, CDR1 is KGHSH and CDR2 is LQKENI. CDR3 DNA: TGTGCCAGCTCACCGGCGGCGAACACTGAAGCTTTCTTT. Translation: CASSPAANTEAFF.

The chain carries TRBV5-5 and TRBJ1-2; D unclear. The CDR3 loop spans 14 amino acids. Germline-derived CDR1 and CDR2 are SGHKS and YYEKEE (reference sequence). Trimming removed 4 bases at V and 5 bases at J, with 15 bases between. This CDR3 reads CASSPPGRGYGYTF. CDR3 nucleotides: TGTGCCAGCAGCCCCCCGGGTCGGGGTTATGGCTACACCTTC.

V is TRBV3-1 (or the pseudogene TRBV3-2) and J is TRBJ1-2; 8 bases line up with TRBD1. J was trimmed by 6 bases and V by 4 bases; bases with no gene match: 7. Germline V gene data show CDR1 as LGHDT and CDR2 as YNNKEL (reference sequence). The CDR3 sequence is 14 residues long. The CDR3 DNA is TGTGCCAGCAGCCTATACGACAGGGGTGATGGCTACACCTTC. Translation gives CASSLYDRGDGYTF.

V is TRBV7-9 and J is TRBJ1-2; D might be TRBD1 (6 bases). The germline CDR1 and CDR2 sequences are SEHNR and FQNEAQ (reference sequence). CDR3 length: 14 amino acids. Trimming removed 7 bases at V and 2 bases at J, with 14 bases between. CDR3 sequence reads: CASTLGGRNYGYTF. The CDR3 nucleotides are TGTGCCAGCACCCTAGGGGGAAGAAACTATGGCTACACCTTC.

The CDR3 DNA is TGTGCCAGTAGTTCCAACAGGGGAGACTATGGCTACACCTTC. This translates into CASSSNRGDYGYTF. The rearrangement links TRBV19 to TRBJ1-2; 7 nucleotides align to TRBD1. V gave up 5 bases and J gave up 3 bases; unmatched junction bases: 6. The CDR3 extends over 14 amino acids. Germline V gives CDR1 LNHDA, CDR2 SQIVND (reference sequence).

The chain has TRBV5-1 and TRBJ2-5, with TRBD2 identical over 12 bases. Germline CDR1 SGHRS, CDR2 YFSETQ. The CDR3 consists of 18 residues. V lost 2 bases, J lost 0 bases, and 8 bases stayed unmatched. The CDR3 sequence is CASSFRLAGALYQETQYF. CDR3 nucleotides: TGCGCCAGCAGCTTCCGACTAGCGGGGGCCCTGTACCAAGAGACCCAGTACTTC.

In DNA, the CDR3 is TGTGCCAGCAGCTTGGAACTAACTCCGGGGGCTTTCTTT. Protein sequence: CASSLELTPGAFF. The chain recombines TRBV5-4 with TRBJ1-1; D remains unclear. The length of the CDR3 is 13 residues. Trimming took off 0 bases at V and 11 bases at J, with 14 bases between the two ends. Germline V gives CDR1 SGHNT, CDR2 YYREEE (reference sequence).

The V gene is TRBV2, the J gene TRBJ1-2; 8 bases agree with TRBD1. CDR1 is SNHLY and CDR2 is FYNNEI in the germline V gene. Trimming removed 6 bases from V and 5 bases from J; junction bases left unmatched: 8. This CDR3 has 14 residues. The CDR3 loop reads CASSAARGLYGYTF. The DNA of the CDR3 is TGTGCCAGCAGCGCCGCCAGGGGGCTGTATGGCTACACCTTC.

The chain links TRBV7-6 to TRBJ1-2, with 12 positions matching TRBD1. Germline values: CDR1 SGHVS, CDR2 FNYEAQ. After removal of 5 bases from V and 5 bases from J, the junction contained 6 bases not matched to a gene. The CDR3 is 15 residues long. The CDR3 here is CASSAGQGASYGYTF. The CDR3, as DNA: TGTGCCAGCAGCGCGGGACAGGGGGCGAGTTATGGCTACACCTTC. Combining the CDR3 with reference TRBV7-6 and TRBJ1-2 gives the whole variable domain GAGVSQSPRYKVTKRGQDVALRCDPISGHVSLYWYRQALGQGPEFLTYFNYEAQQDKSGLPNDRFSAERPEGSISTLTIQRTEQRDSAMYRCASSAGQGASYGYTFGSGTRLTVV.

The CDR3 here is CASSRTGGSYEQYF. The CDR3 DNA reads TGTGCCAGTAGCCGGACAGGGGGTTCCTACGAGCAGTACTTC. This chain connects TRBV19 to TRBJ2-7, with 10 bases identical to TRBD1. Per germline, CDR1 LNHDA and CDR2 SQIVND (reference sequence). Trimming took 6 bases from V and 1 from J; bases not matched to a gene: 3. This CDR3 contains 14 residues.

V and J are TRBV28 and TRBJ2-1, with 7 bases lining up with TRBD2. CDR1 is MDHEN and CDR2 is SYDVKM in the germline V gene. The CDR3 sequence is 14 residues long. Trimming at V came to 10 bases and at J to 2 bases, leaving 8 bases not matched to a gene. CDR3: CATSLSGTYNEQFF. Written as DNA, the CDR3 is TGTGCCACCTCCCTGAGCGGGACCTACAATGAGCAGTTCTTC.

The count of this clone is one. The genes are TRBV18 and TRBJ1-1, with D possibly being TRBD1 (5 bases). This CDR3 has 14 residues. The V and J ends lost 2 bases and 1 base respectively, with 8 bases between them. Germline CDR1 is KGHSH and CDR2 is LQKENI. In DNA, the CDR3 is TGTGCCAGCTCACCAATAGACAGGAACACTGAAGCTTTCTTT. It is translated as CASSPIDRNTEAFF.

This clone has more than one count but fewer than ten. This chain joins TRBV6-5 and TRBJ2-7; tentative D call: TRBD2 (6 bases). The germline V gene has CDR1 MNHEY and CDR2 SVGAGI. CDR3 length: 15 amino acids. Trimming shortened V by 6 bases and J by 1 base, and 16 bases separated the two germline ends. The CDR3 loop reads CASSRPGGPSYEQYF. The CDR3 bases are TGTGCCAGCAGCCGTCCCGGGGGACCTTCCTACGAGCAGTACTTC.

V and J are TRBV5-1 and TRBJ2-1; 11 bases align to TRBD2. This CDR3 is 16 amino acids long. The J segment lost 1 base and the V segment lost 5 bases, leaving 5 bases of the junction unmatched. In germline, CDR1 is SGHRS, CDR2 YFSETQ. The CDR3 reads CASRPTSGGSYNEQFF. The CDR3, as DNA: TGCGCCAGCAGACCTACTAGCGGGGGTTCCTACAATGAGCAGTTCTTC.

The genes are TRBV12-5 and TRBJ2-2; 7 bases line up with TRBD1. CDR1 and CDR2 (germline): LGHNT, FRNRAP. This CDR3 comprises 17 residues. The J segment lost 0 bases and the V segment lost 1 base, leaving 5 bases of the junction unmatched. The CDR3 protein is CASGLAYGTANTGELFF. The CDR3 DNA is TGTGCTAGTGGTTTGGCATACGGGACAGCGAACACCGGGGAGCTGTTTTTT.

In its sample, this clone is medium-sized. The chain combines TRBV19 with TRBJ1-1; 8 bases are a match to TRBD1. Trimming cost V 6 bases and J 6 bases; bases outside gene matches: 12. Germline lookup yields CDR1 LNHDA and CDR2 SQIVND (reference sequence). The CDR3 consists of 15 residues. The CDR3 DNA reads as TGTGCCAGTAGCCCCCAGGGGGCGGTGGGCGCTGAAGCTTTCTTT. Amino acid sequence: CASSPQGAVGAEAFF.

The rearrangement joins TRBV5-1 to TRBJ2-2; 13 bases fit TRBD2. There are 18 residues in the CDR3. Germline-derived CDR1 and CDR2 are SGHRS and YFSETQ. After removal of 4 bases from V and 2 bases from J, the junction contained 8 bases not matched to a gene. The CDR3 DNA follows: TGCGCCAGCAGCCGTCGGACTAGCGGGAGAGACAACACCGGGGAGCTGTTTTTT. Encoded protein: CASSRRTSGRDNTGELFF.